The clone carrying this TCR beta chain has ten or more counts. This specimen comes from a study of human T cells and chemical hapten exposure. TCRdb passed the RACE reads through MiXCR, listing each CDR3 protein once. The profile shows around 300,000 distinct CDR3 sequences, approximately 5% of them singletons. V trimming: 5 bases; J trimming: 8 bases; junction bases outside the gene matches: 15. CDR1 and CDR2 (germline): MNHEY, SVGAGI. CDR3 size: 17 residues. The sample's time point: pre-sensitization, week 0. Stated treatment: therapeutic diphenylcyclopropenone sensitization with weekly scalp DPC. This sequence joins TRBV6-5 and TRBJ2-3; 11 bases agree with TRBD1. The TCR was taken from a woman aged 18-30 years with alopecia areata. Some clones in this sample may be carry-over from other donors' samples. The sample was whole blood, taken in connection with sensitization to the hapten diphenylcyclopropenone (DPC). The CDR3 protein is CASSRGQGTGGLGTQYF. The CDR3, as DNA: TGTGCCAGCAGTCGGGGACAGGGGACAGGGGGTTTGGGTACGCAGTATTTT.